This T cell receptor (beta chain) is from a study of shared clonotypes between healthy human individuals. Study-level information: Aged between 18 and 49, the donors were a couple of women and three men.

Overall study results and limits: Researchers found naive subsets generally carried larger estimated richness than memory subsets.

Germline CDR1 SQVTM, CDR2 ANQGSEA. The CDR3 is made up of 13 amino acids. V was trimmed by 7 bases and J by 1 base, leaving 12 bases between them. For this clone: Its target is unknown.

Some clones are missing from TCRdb's copy, which holds only in-frame ones; the method was immunoSEQ multiplex PCR. This table has roughly 1,600,000 clones, approximately 98.5% appearing once. The receptor comes from a man aged 25 to 40 in good health. The specimen was naive CD4+ T cells sorted from blood. Documented subset: CD45RA+ positively selected. The V call is TRBV29-1, the J call TRBJ2-3; the D gene is possibly TRBD2 (5 bases). DNA of the CDR3: TGCAGCGGGAGCGGCCGGGGCACAGATACGCAGTATTTT. Encoded protein: CSGSGRGTDTQYF.